This T cell receptor beta chain appears in the sequencing data of a study of HIV-infected patients and healthy controls. TCRdb redid the calling of the 5' RACE reads with MiXCR, one entry per CDR3 protein. The sample shows around 64,000 distinct CDR3 sequences, around 17% of them seen only once. The TCR was taken from a human donor in good health. The sample taken for sequencing was CD4+ T cells from blood.

CDR3 nucleotide sequence: TGTGCCGACCCACAGCCCCAGCATTTT. It is translated as CADPQPQHF. This chain uses TRBV28 with TRBJ1-5, with D uncertain. The CDR3 is 9 amino acids. Trimming left V 11 bases short and J 7 bases short, with 6 bases between. Germline loops: CDR1 MDHEN, CDR2 SYDVKM.